Presented here are 18 T cell receptor beta chains from one specimen sequenced in a study of shared clonotypes between healthy human individuals. Libraries were prepared by immunoSEQ multiplex PCR; TCRdb keeps only in-frame clonotypes and omits some of them. The data show about 2.5 million clones, around 90% seen once. Sequencing was performed on naive CD4+ T cells from PBMCs. Subset described: CD45RA+ positively selected. These receptors all come from a man aged 18 to 29 in good health. Some clones in this sample may be carry-over from other donors' samples.

This clone was seen a handful of times. This chain links TRBV7-2 with TRBJ2-2; D is unclear. The CDR3 totals 13 residues. Trimming took off 0 bases at V and 6 bases at J, with 5 bases between the two ends. The V gene's germline CDR1 is SGHTA and CDR2 FQGNSA. CDR3 protein: CASSLAASGELFF. The CDR3, as DNA: TGTGCCAGCAGCTTAGCCGCGTCCGGGGAGCTGTTTTTT.

This clone was detected once. Here the CDR3 DNA reads TGTGCCATCAGTGAAGGGACAGGGGACTATGGCTACACCTTC. Translated, it gives CAISEGTGDYGYTF. The genes are TRBV10-3 and TRBJ1-2, with 10 positions matching TRBD1. Germline-derived CDR1 and CDR2 are ENHRY and SYGVKD. J gave up 3 bases and V 3 bases, and 1 base lay outside the gene matches. The CDR3 is 14 residues long.

The chain employs TRBV6-5 and TRBJ2-2; 10 positions match TRBD2. Trimming cost V 5 bases and J 6 bases; bases outside gene matches: 3. The germline gives CDR1 MNHEY, CDR2 SVGAGI. The CDR3 loop spans 14 amino acids. The CDR3 sequence: CASSRTSGSGELFF. The DNA for the CDR3 is TGTGCCAGCAGTCGGACTAGCGGATCCGGGGAGCTGTTTTTT.

This chain's CDR3 is CASSFLGRGRSDTQYF. CDR3 nucleotide sequence: TGTGCCAGCAGTTTTCTAGGCAGGGGGCGATCAGATACGCAGTATTTT. This chain uses TRBV27 with TRBJ2-3, with 8 positions matching TRBD1. The CDR3 runs 16 residues. J lost 4 bases, V lost 3 bases, and 9 bases had no gene match. Germline CDR1 MNHEY, CDR2 SMNVEV (reference sequence).

This chain uses TRBV29-1 with TRBJ2-1, with D hard to call. V was shortened by 6 bases and J by 9 bases, with 12 bases between the two germline ends. From germline, CDR1 is SQVTM and CDR2 ANQGSEA. There are 11 residues in the CDR3. In nucleotides, the CDR3 is TGCAGCGTGAGGCTAGTAACTGAGCAGTTCTTC. Encoded protein: CSVRLVTEQFF.

This clone was counted once. The chain is built from TRBV9 and TRBJ2-1; D unclear. Per germline, CDR1 SGDLS and CDR2 YYNGEE. The V gene lost 0 bases and the J gene lost 2 bases, with 3 bases spanning the gap. The CDR3 is 13 residues long. CDR3 sequence reads: CASSVETYNEQFF. CDR3 bases: TGTGCCAGCAGCGTAGAGACCTACAATGAGCAGTTCTTC.

This CDR3 is CASSLRDIGNQPQHF. The CDR3 nucleotides are TGCGCCAGCAGCCTCCGGGACATAGGCAATCAGCCCCAGCATTTT. This chain joins TRBV4-1 and TRBJ1-5, with D maybe TRBD1 (6 bases). CDR1 is MGHRA, CDR2 YSYEKL, per germline. The V gene lost 4 bases and the J gene lost 2 bases, with 12 bases spanning the gap. The CDR3 contains 15 residues.

V gene TRBV6-4 combines with J gene TRBJ2-1; 7 bases match TRBD2. Per germline, CDR1 MRHNA and CDR2 SNTAGT. Losses at the gene ends were 0 bases for V and 10 bases for J; bases not matched to a gene: 3. CDR3 length: 13 amino acids. The chain's CDR3 is CASSDSPGLEQFF. The CDR3, as DNA: TGTGCCAGCAGTGACTCCCCGGGACTAGAGCAGTTCTTC.

The chain links TRBV7-2 to TRBJ2-1; 9 nucleotides align to TRBD2. The CDR3 loop spans 15 amino acids. V lost 4 bases and J lost 7; bases outside the gene matches: 8. The germline V gene encodes CDR1 SGHTA and CDR2 FQGNSA. The CDR3 DNA follows: TGTGCCAGCAGCTCAGTAGCGGGAGCGTTGAATGAGCAGTTCTTC. This encodes CASSSVAGALNEQFF.

The chain carries TRBV15 and TRBJ2-5; D not certain. The V gene's germline CDR1 is LNHNV and CDR2 YYDKDF (reference sequence). Trimming cost V 0 bases and J 7 bases, with 6 bases left between them. CDR3 length equals 12 residues. The DNA of the CDR3 is TGTGCCACCAGCAGAGACCTGACGACCCAGTACTTC. This translates into CATSRDLTTQYF. Complete variable domain (other parts from reference TRBV15 and TRBJ2-5): DAMVIQNPRYQVTQFGKPVTLSCSQTLNHNVMYWYQQKSSQAPKLLFHYYDKDFNNEADTPDNFQSRRPNTSFCFLDIRSPGLGDTAMYLCATSRDLTTQYFGPGTRLLVL.

This sequence joins TRBV19 and TRBJ2-7; 10 positions agree with TRBD2. The CDR3 has 15 amino acids. The J segment lost 5 bases and the V segment lost 4 bases, leaving 8 bases of the junction unmatched. Per germline, CDR1 LNHDA and CDR2 SQIVND (reference sequence). The CDR3 DNA follows: TGTGCCAGTAGTACTTTGGCTAGCGGGAGCCACGAGCAGTACTTC. This codes for CASSTLASGSHEQYF.

The V gene is TRBV28, the J gene TRBJ1-1, with D hard to call. This CDR3 is built from 16 residues. V gave up 1 base and J gave up 4 bases, with 16 bases separating them. Germline-derived CDR1 and CDR2 are MDHEN and SYDVKM. The CDR3: CASSLFKSGSGTEAFF. The CDR3 nucleotides read TGTGCCAGCAGTTTATTTAAGAGTGGGTCGGGCACTGAAGCTTTCTTT.

The chain couples TRBV6-1 to TRBJ1-5; TRBD1 is a possible D gene (5 bases). Trimming shortened V by 4 bases and J by 7 bases, and 14 bases separated the two germline ends. In germline, CDR1 is MNHNS, CDR2 SASEGT. This CDR3 comprises 14 residues. CDR3 bases: TGTGCCAGCAGTGTTCCGGGGGGGGGACAGCCCCAGCATTTT. This sequence encodes CASSVPGGGQPQHF.

This chain connects TRBV7-9 to TRBJ2-5, with D possibly being TRBD2 (6 bases). CDR1 is SEHNR and CDR2 is FQNEAQ in the germline V gene (reference sequence). Trimming left V 5 bases short and J 5 bases short, with 18 bases between. The CDR3 is made up of 15 amino acids. CDR3 DNA sequence: TGTGCCAGCAGCCCTGGAATGTCCGGGAGTGAGACCCAGTACTTC. This gives the protein CASSPGMSGSETQYF. Complete variable domain (other parts from reference TRBV7-9 and TRBJ2-5): DTGVSQNPRHKITKRGQNVTFRCDPISEHNRLYWYRQTLGQGPEFLTYFQNEAQLEKSRLLSDRFSAERPKGSFSTLEIQRTEQGDSAMYLCASSPGMSGSETQYFGPGTRLLVL.

The chain uses TRBV25-1 and TRBJ2-2, with 10 bases lining up with TRBD1. V was clipped by 5 bases and J by 6 bases; unmatched bases: 3. Germline V CDR1 and CDR2: MGHDK, SYGVNS. The CDR3 has 14 amino acids. DNA for the CDR3: TGTGCCAGCAGTTGGACAGGGGGGGCCGGGGAGCTGTTTTTT. Encoded protein: CASSWTGGAGELFF.

This clone was recorded only once. V and J are TRBV28 and TRBJ1-6, with TRBD1 identical over 10 bases. The CDR3 has 17 residues. Germline lookup yields CDR1 MDHEN and CDR2 SYDVKM. J was trimmed by 5 bases and V by 4 bases; bases with no gene match: 8. CDR3 DNA: TGTGCCAGCAGTTCTATGACAGGGGGCGCGAATAATTCACCCCTCCACTTT. Amino acid sequence: CASSSMTGGANNSPLHF.

The chain recombines TRBV30 with TRBJ2-2; TRBD2 agrees at 8 bases. This CDR3 comprises 16 residues. Germline CDR1 and CDR2: GTSNPN and SVGIG (reference sequence). V lost 3 bases, J lost 5 bases, and 11 bases stayed unmatched. CDR3 protein: CAWSVLSGSGTGELFF. The CDR3 DNA sequence: TGTGCCTGGAGCGTCCTCAGCGGGAGTGGTACCGGGGAGCTGTTTTTT. The full variable domain, rest sourced from reference TRBV30 and TRBJ2-2, is SQTIHQWPATLVQPVGSPLSLECTVEGTSNPNLYWYRQAAGRGLQLLFYSVGIGQISSEVPQNLSASRPQDRQFILSSKKLLLSDSGFYLCAWSVLSGSGTGELFFGEGSRLTVL.

The genes are TRBV5-4 and TRBJ2-5; 11 nucleotides match TRBD2. The V gene end was trimmed by 4 bases and the J gene end by 5 bases; junction bases not matched to a gene: 10. Looked up from germline, CDR1 is SGHNT and CDR2 is YYREEE (reference sequence). The CDR3 consists of 16 residues. The CDR3 DNA follows: TGTGCCAGCAGCGGATTAGCGGGAGGGCCCTTGGAGACCCAGTACTTC. Its translation: CASSGLAGGPLETQYF.